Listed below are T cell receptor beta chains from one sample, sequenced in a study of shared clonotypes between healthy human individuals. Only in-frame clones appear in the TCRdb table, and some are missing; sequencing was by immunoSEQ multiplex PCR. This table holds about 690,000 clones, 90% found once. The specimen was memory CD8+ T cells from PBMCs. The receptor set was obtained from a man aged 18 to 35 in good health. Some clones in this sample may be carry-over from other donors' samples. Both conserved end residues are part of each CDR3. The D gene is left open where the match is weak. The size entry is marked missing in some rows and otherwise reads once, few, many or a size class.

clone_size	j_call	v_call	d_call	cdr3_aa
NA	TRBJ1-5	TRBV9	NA	CASSVGGDSNQPQHF
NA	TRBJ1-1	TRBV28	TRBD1	CASSTPGQGVYEAFF
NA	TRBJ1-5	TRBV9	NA	CASSVASHGRPQHF
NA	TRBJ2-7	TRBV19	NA	CASSIRGGVYAEQYF
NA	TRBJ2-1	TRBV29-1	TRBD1	CSVTGVTYNEQFF
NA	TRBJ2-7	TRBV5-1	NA	CASSLSTGRPYEQYF
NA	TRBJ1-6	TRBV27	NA	CASSLQLSYNSPLHF
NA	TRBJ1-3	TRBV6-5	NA	CASSYSDETGNTIYF
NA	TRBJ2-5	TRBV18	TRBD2	CASSVGGARERETQYF
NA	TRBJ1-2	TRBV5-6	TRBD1	CASSSAPGTGEHGYTF
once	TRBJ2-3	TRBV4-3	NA	CASSQVYVSTDTQYF
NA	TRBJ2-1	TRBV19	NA	CASSKARYNEQFF
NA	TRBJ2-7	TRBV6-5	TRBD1	CASSPRQGAYEQYF